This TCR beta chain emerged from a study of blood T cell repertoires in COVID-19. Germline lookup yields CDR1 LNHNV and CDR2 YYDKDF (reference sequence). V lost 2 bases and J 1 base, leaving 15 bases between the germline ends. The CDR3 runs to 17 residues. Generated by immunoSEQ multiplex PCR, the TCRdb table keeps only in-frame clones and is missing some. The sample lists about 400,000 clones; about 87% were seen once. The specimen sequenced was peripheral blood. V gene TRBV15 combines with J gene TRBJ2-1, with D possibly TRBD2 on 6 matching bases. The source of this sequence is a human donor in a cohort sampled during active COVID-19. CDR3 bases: TGTGCCACCAGCAGACGCGGGCTAGCGAGGTCCTACAATGAGCAGTTCTTC. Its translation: CATSRRGLARSYNEQFF.